The present T cell receptor (beta chain) was sequenced within a study of TIL therapy for anti-PD-1-resistant metastatic lung cancer. Sequencing used immunoSEQ v3. TCRdb's copy holds only in-frame clones and misses some; the assay was immunoSEQ multiplex PCR. The sample shows some 13,000 clones, 66% of them seen only once. This sample's time point: pre-treatment sample, taken before nivolumab and TIL therapy. Tumor tissue came from excised metastases, mostly pleural nodules or supraclavicular lymph nodes. The junction had 4 bases not matched to a gene; V was cut back by 5 bases and J by 2 bases. CDR3 length: 14 amino acids. CDR1 and CDR2 from the germline V gene are SGHTA and FQGNSA.

The receptor's source is a woman aged 30 to 85 with non-small cell lung cancer. V is TRBV7-2 and J is TRBJ1-2; 8 bases line up with TRBD1. The material was tumor tissue, obtained at baseline. The CDR3 region has the DNA TGTGCCAGCAGCCGGACAGGGATCAACTATGGCTACACCTTC. Amino acid sequence: CASSRTGINYGYTF.